The sequence of this TCR beta chain was determined in a study of cytomegalovirus exposure and HLA in healthy donors. With respect to this clone: Its antigen is still unknown.

Assay used: immunoSEQ multiplex PCR; TCRdb lists only in-frame clones, some missing. Of 90,000 to 130,000 clones listed, approximately 89% are singletons. Study-wide points: TCR beta chains numbering some 150 were designated cytomegalovirus-associated.

The TCR was taken from a woman under 30 in good health and CMV-seronegative. The sequenced material came from PBMCs.

The CDR3 region has the DNA TGCGCCAGCAGCTTGGAGGGGCTGGGAACTAATGAAAAACTGTTTTTT. It is translated as CASSLEGLGTNEKLFF. The chain has TRBV5-1 and TRBJ1-4; possible D gene TRBD1, 5 bases. Germline V CDR1 and CDR2: SGHRS, YFSETQ. The CDR3 runs 16 residues. V dropped 0 bases and J dropped 1 base, with 10 bases sitting between them. Full variable domain (rest looked up from reference TRBV5-1 and TRBJ1-4): KAGVTQTPRYLIKTRGQQVTLSCSPISGHRSVSWYQQTPGQGLQFLFEYFSETQRNKGNFPGRFSGRQFSNSRSEMNVSTLELGDSALYLCASSLEGLGTNEKLFFGSGTQLSVL.